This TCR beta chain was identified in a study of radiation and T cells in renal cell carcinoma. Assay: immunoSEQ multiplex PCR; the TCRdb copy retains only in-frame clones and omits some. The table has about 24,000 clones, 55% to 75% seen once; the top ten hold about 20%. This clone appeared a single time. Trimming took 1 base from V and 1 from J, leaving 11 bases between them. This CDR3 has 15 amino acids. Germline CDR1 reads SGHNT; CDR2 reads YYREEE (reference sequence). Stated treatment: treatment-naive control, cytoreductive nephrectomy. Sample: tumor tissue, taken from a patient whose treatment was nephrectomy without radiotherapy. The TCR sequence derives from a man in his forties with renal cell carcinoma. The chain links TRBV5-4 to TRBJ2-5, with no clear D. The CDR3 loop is CASSLWSVGQETQYF. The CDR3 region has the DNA TGTGCCAGCAGCTTGTGGTCGGTGGGCCAAGAGACCCAGTACTTC.